This T cell receptor (beta chain) originates from a study of tumor-infiltrating lymphocytes in primary liver carcinoma. The overall study: The patient group consisted of men and women aged 30 to 69 years. Study-wide points: Just around 8-24% of top clones spanned all five tumor regions.

DNA and RNA were both co-extracted from 20-30 mg of bulk tissue that had not been sorted. About this clonotype itself: Its target is not known. Here the CDR3 omits its conserved ending phenylalanine or tryptophan, so a read error is the likely source.

Germline CDR1 reads MDHEN; CDR2 reads SYDVKM. Trimming took off 2 bases at V and 7 bases at J, with 12 bases between the two ends. This CDR3 spans 15 amino acids. Constant-region priming of approximately 0.55 ug total RNA yielded TCR beta cDNA. The TCR beta library was amplified through three nested multiplex PCR rounds in a modified ARM-PCR procedure. Researchers ran the first two PCR rounds for roughly 10 cycles each with TRBV1-TRBV30 forward primers and a C-beta reverse primer. TCRdb re-called the multiplex PCR reads with MiXCR, one entry per CDR3 protein. The data hold 70,000 to 85,000 distinct CDR3 sequences, with over 70% observed a single time.

This receptor was obtained from a woman in her fifties or sixties with primary liver carcinoma and hepatitis B virus infection. The sample taken for sequencing was liver tumor tissue from sampling region 4. Subset indicated: tumor region T4, right-lateral pole. The chain carries TRBV28 and TRBJ1-6; D may be TRBD1 (5 bases). The CDR3 protein is CASSLPQGGNSPLHL. The CDR3 nucleotides are TGTGCCAGCAGTTTACCCCAGGGAGGAAATTCACCCCTCCACCTT.